This T cell receptor (beta chain) was sequenced in a study of blood T cell repertoires in COVID-19. Study information: Sites across the United States, Italy and Spain contributed samples from acute and convalescent COVID-19. The cDNA or gDNA used as material had been derived from T cells, B-cell-depleted T cells, or PBMCs.

The CDR3 sequence is 14 residues long. Germline trimming cut 4 bases from V and 5 bases from J; bases unmatched to any gene: 7. Germline lookup yields CDR1 LGHDT and CDR2 YNNKEL (reference sequence). The protocol was immunoSEQ multiplex PCR, while the TCRdb copy is restricted to in-frame clones and leaves out a portion. This sample yields 200,000 or so clones, of which 80% to 85% are seen a single time; approximately 7.6% belongs to the top ten. Recovery meant two consecutive negative NP/OP PCR tests, professional clearance, or resolved symptoms. Sequenced material: PBMCs or T cells enriched from blood (not recorded which). This receptor was obtained from a man between 35 and 55 years old who had recovered from COVID-19. The chain employs TRBV3-1 (or the pseudogene TRBV3-2) and TRBJ1-1; 7 nucleotides agree with TRBD1. CDR3: CASSRQGLRTEAFF. CDR3 nucleotides: TGTGCCAGCAGCCGACAGGGTTTGCGTACTGAAGCTTTCTTT.